A single sample gave rise to the 15 T cell receptor beta chains below, sequenced in a study of control samples from healthy donors and cancer patients. Repertoires were generated with immunoSEQ multiplex PCR, while TCRdb's copy carries only in-frame clones and drops some. Here the sample spans about 140,000 clones, about nine tenths being singletons. The sequencing sample was made of blood. The receptors here all came from a woman aged 30 to 39 in good health.

This chain uses TRBV7-2 with TRBJ2-1; the match to TRBD2 covers 8 bases. J lost 4 bases, V lost 3 bases, and 5 bases had no gene match. Germline-derived CDR1 and CDR2 are SGHTA and FQGNSA. CDR3 length: 15 residues. The CDR3 region has the DNA TGTGCCAGCAGCTTGCGACTAGCGCAGTACAATGAGCAGTTCTTC. Translation: CASSLRLAQYNEQFF.

The chain employs TRBV28 and TRBJ1-1; 7 bases agree with TRBD1. Per the germline V gene, CDR1 is MDHEN and CDR2 is SYDVKM. CDR3 length: 15 residues. V shed 5 bases, J shed 1 base, and the junction held 7 bases outside the gene matches. The DNA of the CDR3 is TGTGCCAGCAGTGGATCCAGGGGGAGGAACACTGAAGCTTTCTTT. This translates into CASSGSRGRNTEAFF.

V and J are TRBV12-3 or TRBV12-4 and TRBJ2-2, with 7 nucleotides matching TRBD2. Germline trimming cut 10 bases from V and 6 bases from J; bases unmatched to any gene: 8. This CDR3 spans 13 amino acids. The CDR3 region has the DNA TGTGCCACCCAGCGGGGCGGTGCCGGGGAGCTGTTTTTT. Amino acids: CATQRGGAGELFF.

This sequence joins TRBV13 and TRBJ1-6; 8 bases map to TRBD1. The CDR3 consists of 14 residues. The germline V gene has CDR1 PRHDT and CDR2 FYEKMQ (reference sequence). V shed 2 bases and J 9 bases; nucleotides not matched to a gene: 3. CDR3 bases: TGTGCCAGCAGCTTAAGAGACAGGGGTTCACCCCTCCACTTT. Amino acids: CASSLRDRGSPLHF.

The gene calls are TRBV5-1 and TRBJ1-2; tentative D call: TRBD1 (5 bases). The ends were cut back, 2 bases at V and 4 bases at J, with 24 bases in the middle. Germline CDR1 is SGHRS and CDR2 is YFSETQ. The CDR3 has 18 amino acids. The DNA of the CDR3 is TGCGCCAGCAGCTTTGTGTTTTCGGGAGGGGCGAAAGTCTATGGCTACACCTTC. It encodes CASSFVFSGGAKVYGYTF.

The chain is built from TRBV19 and TRBJ2-2; D tentatively fits TRBD1 or TRBD2 (5 bases each). The CDR3 runs to 15 residues. Trimming removed 10 bases at V and 3 bases at J, with 18 bases between. Looked up from germline, CDR1 is LNHDA and CDR2 is SQIVND (reference sequence). The CDR3 coding sequence is TGTGCCACCGTTCCGCCGGGGCGATACACCGGGGAGCTGTTTTTT. This codes for CATVPPGRYTGELFF. Complete variable domain (other parts from reference TRBV19 and TRBJ2-2): DGGITQSPKYLFRKEGQNVTLSCEQNLNHDAMYWYRQDPGQGLRLIYYSQIVNDFQKGDIAEGYSVSREKKESFPLTVTSAQKNPTAFYLCATVPPGRYTGELFFGEGSRLTVL.

The CDR3 spells CASSRGEREYPVPDTQYF. As DNA, the CDR3 is TGTGCCAGCAGCCGAGGGGAACGGGAGTACCCCGTTCCAGATACGCAGTATTTT. The chain combines TRBV3-1 (or the pseudogene TRBV3-2) with TRBJ2-3, with D possibly matching TRBD2 (6 bases). Per germline, CDR1 LGHDT and CDR2 YNNKEL (reference sequence). This CDR3 is 18 amino acids long. Trimming stripped 4 bases from V and 4 bases from J, with 24 bases between.

The V gene is TRBV7-9, the J gene TRBJ2-7, with a tentative D call TRBD2 (6 bases). Germline V gene lookup returns CDR1 SEHNR and CDR2 FQNEAQ (reference sequence). The CDR3 covers 16 residues. V was pared by 0 bases and J by 0 bases, with 12 bases between. The DNA for the CDR3 is TGTGCCAGCAGCTTAGCGAATCCGGGACTCTCCTACGAGCAGTACTTC. This codes for CASSLANPGLSYEQYF.

This chain uses TRBV30 with TRBJ1-1; TRBD1 is a possible D gene (5 bases). CDR1 and CDR2 (germline): GTSNPN, SVGIG (reference sequence). There are 13 residues in the CDR3. V was shortened by 0 bases and J by 4 bases, with 9 bases between the two germline ends. DNA of the CDR3: TGTGCCTGGAGTGTCATGGGGGGCACTGAAGCTTTCTTT. Its protein is CAWSVMGGTEAFF. Complete variable domain (other parts from reference TRBV30 and TRBJ1-1): SQTIHQWPATLVQPVGSPLSLECTVEGTSNPNLYWYRQAAGRGLQLLFYSVGIGQISSEVPQNLSASRPQDRQFILSSKKLLLSDSGFYLCAWSVMGGTEAFFGQGTRLTVV.

The chain uses TRBV7-2 and TRBJ1-5; TRBD1 might be the D (5 bases). This CDR3 is 14 amino acids long. Germline V gives CDR1 SGHTA, CDR2 FQGNSA. V shed 1 base and J shed 4 bases, with 8 bases lying between them. In DNA form, the CDR3 reads TGTGCCAGCAGCTTAGTGTCAGGGAATCAGCCCCAGCATTTT. Amino acids: CASSLVSGNQPQHF.

The V and J genes are TRBV5-6 and TRBJ2-1; D not certain. This CDR3 region has 17 residues. Germline CDR1 and CDR2: SGHDT and YYEEEE. V was clipped by 1 base and J by 0 bases, with 14 bases between them. This CDR3 is CASSLRMGISSYNEQFF. In DNA, the CDR3 is TGTGCCAGCAGCTTGAGGATGGGGATTAGCTCCTACAATGAGCAGTTCTTC.

V and J are TRBV7-2 and TRBJ2-7; D is unresolved. The CDR3 runs 13 residues. V lost 4 bases, J lost 2 bases, and 9 bases lay in between. From germline, CDR1 is SGHTA and CDR2 FQGNSA. The chain's CDR3 is CASSSRAAYEQYF. CDR3 sequence (DNA): TGTGCCAGCAGCTCCCGTGCAGCCTACGAGCAGTACTTC.

This chain joins TRBV7-9 and TRBJ2-1; 9 bases agree with TRBD2. The junction had 2 bases not matched to a gene; V was cut back by 0 bases and J by 2 bases. The CDR3 is made up of 16 amino acids. From germline, CDR1 is SEHNR and CDR2 FQNEAQ (reference sequence). The chain's CDR3 is CASSLARLAAYNEQFF. In nucleotides, the CDR3 is TGTGCCAGCAGCTTAGCTCGACTAGCGGCCTACAATGAGCAGTTCTTC.

The rearrangement links TRBV19 to TRBJ2-6; D perhaps matches TRBD2 (6 bases). V was clipped by 5 bases and J by 2 bases, with 19 bases between them. Per germline, CDR1 LNHDA and CDR2 SQIVND (reference sequence). This CDR3 comprises 18 residues. The CDR3 spells CASSLGAAGKTGANVLTF. The CDR3 DNA reads as TGTGCCAGTAGTCTTGGGGCAGCGGGCAAGACTGGGGCCAACGTCCTGACTTTC.

The chain couples TRBV5-1 to TRBJ2-7, with D possibly being TRBD1 (6 bases). Germline V lookup: CDR1 SGHRS, CDR2 YFSETQ. The CDR3 totals 12 residues. V shed 4 bases and J shed 1 base, with 6 bases lying between them. Written as DNA, the CDR3 is TGCGCCAGCAGCACAGGGTCCTACGAGCAGTACTTC. This translates into CASSTGSYEQYF.